This TCR beta chain was retrieved from a study of blood T cell repertoires in COVID-19. As for the study in general: Sources were T cells, B-cell-depleted T cells, or PBMCs; the material itself was cDNA or gDNA.

Repertoires were generated with immunoSEQ multiplex PCR, while TCRdb's copy carries only in-frame clones and drops some. The repertoire holds fewer than 100,000 clones, with roughly 80% as singletons. With 1 base removed from V and 7 bases from J, the gap between germline ends came to 14 bases. This CDR3 spans 14 amino acids. CDR1 and CDR2 (germline): SGHAT, FQNNGV. The genes are TRBV11-2 and TRBJ2-7; D unclear. The sample consisted of peripheral blood. The TCR originated in a man aged 45-65 years with acute or convalescent COVID-19. The CDR3, as DNA: TGTGCCAGCAGCTTAGCTTTGGCCCCTAGAGAGCAGTACTTC. Translating gives CASSLALAPREQYF.